Below, one T cell receptor beta chain is given with its context. Its antigen is not known. Sequencing used immunoSEQ multiplex PCR; TCRdb keeps in-frame clones, though not all of them. The sample lists 300,000 to 400,000 clones, less than 85% occurring once. The data were obtained in a study of shared clonotypes between healthy human individuals. Study details: The cohort had two women and a few men, ages 18 to 49.

Study-wide results and limits: Across subsets, estimated richness was generally greater for naive than for memory populations.

Every donor was a Caucasian adult from Nashville, Tennessee. CDR1 is SNHLY, CDR2 FYNNEI, per germline. Losses at the gene ends were 5 bases for V and 6 bases for J; bases not matched to a gene: 8. The CDR3 runs 15 residues. The material sequenced was memory CD4+ T cells sorted from blood. The subset is: CD45RA-negative fraction. The rearrangement links TRBV2 to TRBJ2-2; TRBD1 aligns across 8 bases. The sequence came from a man aged 30-40 years in good health. The CDR3 DNA reads TGTGCCAGCAGTTACGGACAGGGCATATCCGGGGAGCTGTTTTTT. Protein product: CASSYGQGISGELFF.